Listed here are 5 T cell receptor beta chains from one sample, sequenced in a study of blood T cell repertoires in COVID-19. This table comes from immunoSEQ multiplex PCR, and its TCRdb copy is limited to in-frame clones, with some not included. In the table there are some 140,000 clones, around 78% of which are singletons. Material for sequencing was peripheral blood. The receptors were gathered from a man aged 80 or over with acute or convalescent COVID-19.

The rearrangement links TRBV7-6 to TRBJ1-4; D unresolved. The CDR3 length is 17 residues. Trimming shortened V by 2 bases and J by 4 bases, and 17 bases separated the two germline ends. Germline CDR1 is SGHVS and CDR2 is FNYEAQ. CDR3 amino acids: CASSLPPTEGYNEKLFF. The CDR3, as DNA: TGTGCCAGCAGCTTACCCCCTACAGAGGGCTATAATGAAAAACTGTTTTTT. Supplemented by reference TRBV7-6 and TRBJ1-4, the full variable domain reads GAGVSQSPRYKVTKRGQDVALRCDPISGHVSLYWYRQALGQGPEFLTYFNYEAQQDKSGLPNDRFSAERPEGSISTLTIQRTEQRDSAMYRCASSLPPTEGYNEKLFFGSGTQLSVL.

The chain combines TRBV19 with TRBJ2-1; a possible D gene is TRBD1 (5 bases). CDR1 LNHDA and CDR2 SQIVND come from the germline V gene (reference sequence). V was trimmed by 6 bases and J by 6 bases, leaving 12 bases between them. This CDR3 is built from 13 residues. Here the CDR3 DNA reads TGTGCCAGTAGCCGGCAGGGTGGCAATGAGCAGTTCTTC. As protein: CASSRQGGNEQFF.

This clone was observed a handful of times. V gene TRBV30 combines with J gene TRBJ1-1; D unclear. The germline V and J ends were trimmed by 0 bases and 11 bases, with 16 bases remaining between them. The CDR3 sequence is 13 residues long. In germline, CDR1 is GTSNPN, CDR2 SVGIG (reference sequence). The CDR3 region has the DNA TGTGCCTGGAGTGTACAAGGAGGGAGTGTTGCTTTCTTT. Translation: CAWSVQGGSVAFF.

V is TRBV7-2 and J is TRBJ2-7, with D tentatively TRBD2 (6 bases). Germline CDR1 reads SGHTA; CDR2 reads FQGNSA. This CDR3 region has 15 residues. With 5 bases removed from V and 0 bases from J, the gap between germline ends came to 14 bases. The CDR3 nucleotides read TGTGCCAGCAGCCGCTACCCCGGGGGCTCCTACGAGCAGTACGTC. Protein sequence: CASSRYPGGSYEQYV.

This clone was counted once. The rearrangement links TRBV4-3 to TRBJ1-1, with D hard to call. Germline-derived CDR1 and CDR2 are LGHNA and YSLEER. There are 15 residues in the CDR3. Trimming left V 1 base short and J 3 bases short, with 12 bases between. The CDR3, as DNA: TGCGCCAGCAGCCAAGTCGTCGGCGGTGACACTGAAGCTTTCTTT. This codes for CASSQVVGGDTEAFF.